The clone carrying this T cell receptor (beta chain) came up once. Antigen specificity is unknown. One end of the junction fails to match germline, which may point to a read error. These data are taken from a study of tumor-infiltrating lymphocytes in primary liver carcinoma. Across the study: Men and women, 30 to 69 years of age, made up the patients.

Using a constant-region primer together with ProtoScript II reverse transcriptase, TCR beta cDNA was made from around 500 ng of total RNA. TCR beta libraries came from three nested multiplex PCR rounds using slightly modified ARM-PCR. The two initial PCR rounds, roughly 9 cycles each, used TRBV1-TRBV30 forward and C-beta reverse primers. MiXCR was run by TCRdb on the multiplex PCR reads, yielding one entry per CDR3 protein. The table records around 170,000 distinct CDR3 sequences, roughly three fifths of them present only once. The CDR3 loop spans 17 amino acids. CDR1 is SGHDN and CDR2 is FVKESK in the germline V gene. Findings of the study overall: The difference in top-250-clone fraction between tumors and blood was significant, favoring tumors (p = 0.039). It was tumor-adjacent and tumor-blood pairs that overlapped less than tumor region pairs did.

Out of unsorted whole blood came the blood RNA, and germline DNA was extracted as well. Around 4 milliliters of peripheral blood were drawn presurgically. This TCR was sampled from a middle-aged man with primary liver carcinoma and hepatitis B virus infection. The chain joins TRBV14 to TRBJ1-2; weak D call: TRBD1 (5 bases). The sample taken for sequencing was peripheral blood. The CDR3 is CASSQEGTTGVPGGYTF. In DNA form, the CDR3 reads TGTGCCAGTAGCCAAGAAGGGACGACCGGGGTGCCAGGTGGTTACACCTTC.